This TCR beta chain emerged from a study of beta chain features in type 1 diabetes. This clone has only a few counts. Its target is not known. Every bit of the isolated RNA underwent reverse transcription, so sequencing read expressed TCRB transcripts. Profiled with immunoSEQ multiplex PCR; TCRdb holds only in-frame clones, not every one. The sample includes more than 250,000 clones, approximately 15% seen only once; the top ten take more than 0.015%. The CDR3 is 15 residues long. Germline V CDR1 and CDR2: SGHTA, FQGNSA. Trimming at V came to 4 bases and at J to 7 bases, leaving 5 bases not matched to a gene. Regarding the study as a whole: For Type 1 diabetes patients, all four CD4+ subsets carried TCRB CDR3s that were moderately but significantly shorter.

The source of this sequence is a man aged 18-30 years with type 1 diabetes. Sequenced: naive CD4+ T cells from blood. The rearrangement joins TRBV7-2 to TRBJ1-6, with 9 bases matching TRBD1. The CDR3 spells CASSYIGQGNSPLHF. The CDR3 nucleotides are TGTGCCAGCAGCTACATCGGACAGGGGAATTCACCCCTCCACTTT.